The TCR beta chain under discussion was sequenced for a study of T cell responses to AZD1222 COVID-19 vaccine (dated by TCRdb to the early 2020s). Study-wide context: TCR sequencing was performed for about 240 trial participants, of whom 200 to 220 were given two doses of AZD1222 and roughly 25 were given two doses of MenACWY control vaccine. Enrollment into the trials was organized by age into subgroups of 18-55, 56-69 and 70-plus years, and those subgroups contained roughly 150, 30 and 60 TCR-sequenced participants, respectively.

The CDR3 regions of human TCRbeta chains were analyzed by immunosequencing. The study's own analysis went as follows. Repertoire TCRs were matched against a reference library of SARS-CoV-2-specific TCRs generated with the MIRA antigen-specificity platform. Breadth was defined as the fraction of unique TCRs that were SARS-CoV-2-associated, and depth was defined as the fraction of total T cells that were SARS-CoV-2-associated. Using the MIRA data, every spike-specific TCR was mapped to the spike region that the TCR reacted to and assigned to either a CD4 or a CD8 class. Log10-transformed breadth and depth values were compared by one-way ANOVA with Sidak's multiple comparisons tests. In TCRdb, the immuneACCESS table is reduced to in-frame sequences with V and J assigned. These tables do not hold every clone; where another copy was compared, an unresolved V gene accounts for under half, and the others remain unexplained. V and J calls plus clone size are reproduced from that table; the DNA served to infer D and trimming. The sample includes over 110,000 clones, with 85% to 95% observed a single time. The ten largest clones represent about 9.4% of the sample.

General conclusions and limits of the study: Because no samples from the day 14 peak response were available, repertoires could be characterized only after the peak T cell response. After two AZD1222 doses, both the breadth and the depth of spike-specific TCRs were significantly higher than at day 0 and than in MenACWY recipients. In the small 56-69-year group, the increase in depth fell short of significance, most likely because of low power. Participants were mostly white British and included more females than males, and it was suggested by the authors that clonal diversity may have been underestimated. Conclusions about previously exposed vaccinees are limited because only 6 or 7 AZD1222 recipients were SARS-CoV-2 seropositive at baseline. Reportedly, close to half of the unique spike-specific TCRs recognized epitopes lying outside the regions that are mutated in the B.1.351 and B.1.1.7 variants. The vaccine-associated CD4 TCRs covered the entire spike protein, and the dominant responses fell in regions 160-218 and 743-854.

This clone was detected only once. The antigen it recognizes is unknown. Base qualities were left out, and no much larger clone turns up one base away. The time point label of this sample denotes: about 28 days (+/-7) after the second vaccine dose. Because spike-specific TCR depth and breadth did not differ between the two schedules, AZD1222 recipients who got a second dose at roughly 4 weeks were pooled with those who got a second dose at roughly 12 weeks. Vaccinee samples were obtained from the UK trials COV001 and COV002, which included a single-blind randomized controlled phase 2/3 trial of AZD1222 (ChAdOx1 nCoV-19) in healthy adults. For TCRbeta chain sequencing, PBMC samples from trial participants were taken at day 0 and at day 28 after the second dose. According to the germline V gene (reference sequence), CDR1 reads WNHNN and CDR2 reads SYGVQD. From cysteine to phenylalanine, the CDR3 is 18 amino acids long. Left in the record is the CDR3 DNA by itself, 54 bases read in frame from the first base. V is clipped by 3 bases and J by 1 base, and the sequence between their germline boundaries is 21 bases long.

Sequences were derived from peripheral blood, sampled 28 days after the second AZD1222 dose. This sequence originates from an adult who received the AZD1222 COVID-19 vaccine. The chain joins TRBV10-1 to TRBJ1-1; the D gene is perhaps TRBD1, on 5 matching bases. The DNA reads as follows: TGCGCCAGCAGTGATTCGGGGCGGTGGGGCCACGAGAACACTGAAGCTTTCTTT. Translated, this is CASSDSGRWGHENTEAFF.